This T cell receptor (beta chain) was sequenced during a study of blood T cell repertoires in COVID-19. Measured with immunoSEQ multiplex PCR; TCRdb has only the in-frame clones, and not every one. Seen here are about 100,000 clones, about 89% observed once, and the top ten hold about 20%. With 9 bases clipped from V and 9 bases from J, the junction kept 9 bases outside the gene matches. The CDR3 covers 12 residues. Germline CDR1 reads MNHEY; CDR2 reads SVGAGI. The origin of this receptor is a human donor in a cohort sampled during active COVID-19. The rearrangement links TRBV6-5 to TRBJ2-5; TRBD2 agrees at 8 bases. Material for sequencing was peripheral blood. DNA for the CDR3: TGTGCCAGTGCGGCGGGAGGTGGTCCCCAGTACTTC. It translates to CASAAGGGPQYF.